The clone carrying this TCR beta chain occurred many times. Its matching antigen is unknown. The authors amplified TCR beta CDR3 regions, and they did so from RNA transcripts for repertoire sequencing. RT-PCR in the first round used HTBI primers; a second-round multiplex PCR followed. One entry per CDR3 protein results from TCRdb running MiXCR on the multiplex PCR reads. The data hold 500,000 to 700,000 distinct CDR3 sequences, with roughly 39% observed a single time. The sample is drawn from a study of Graves' ophthalmopathy and Graves' hyperthyroidism. Study-wide context: If no ophthalmopathy appeared within 18 months of follow-up, hyperthyroidism was termed stable. Study-wide points: The model reached around 66% sensitivity and about 72% specificity for predicting ophthalmopathy progression. Blood shared most expanded thyroid clonotypes above 0.001 frequency. With just under 90% sensitivity and over 65% specificity, a 13-signature model separated ophthalmopathy from stable hyperthyroidism.

V lost 5 bases to trimming and J lost 4 bases; unmatched junction nucleotides: 6. Germline CDR1 is SEHNR and CDR2 is FQNEAQ (reference sequence). The CDR3 loop spans 15 amino acids. This chain uses TRBV7-9 with TRBJ1-4; 8 nucleotides agree with TRBD1. The TCR comes from an adult man with Graves' hyperthyroidism. What was sequenced was peripheral blood or thyroid tissue (not recorded which). The CDR3 sequence: CASSETGVGNEKLFF. The DNA of the CDR3 is TGTGCCAGCAGCGAGACAGGGGTTGGTAATGAAAAACTGTTTTTT.